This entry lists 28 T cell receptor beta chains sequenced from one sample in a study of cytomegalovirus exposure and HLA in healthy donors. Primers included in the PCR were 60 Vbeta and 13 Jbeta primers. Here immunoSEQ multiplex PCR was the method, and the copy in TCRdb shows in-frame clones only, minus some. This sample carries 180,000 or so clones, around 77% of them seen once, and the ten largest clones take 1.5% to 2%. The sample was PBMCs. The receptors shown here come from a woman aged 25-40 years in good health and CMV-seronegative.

CDR3: CASSGLGTVYTEAFF. In DNA, the CDR3 is TGTGCCAGCAGCGGACTGGGGACAGTTTACACTGAAGCTTTCTTT. This chain joins TRBV7-9 and TRBJ1-1; the match to TRBD1 covers 7 bases. This CDR3 has 15 amino acids. Germline values: CDR1 SEHNR, CDR2 FQNEAQ (reference sequence). The ends lost 5 bases at V and 3 bases at J; junction bases unmatched: 9.

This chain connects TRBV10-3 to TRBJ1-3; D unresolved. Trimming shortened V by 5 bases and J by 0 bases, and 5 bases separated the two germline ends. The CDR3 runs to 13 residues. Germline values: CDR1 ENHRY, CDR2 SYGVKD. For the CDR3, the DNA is TGTGCCATCAGTCGGGACTCTGGAAACACCATATATTTT. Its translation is CAISRDSGNTIYF.

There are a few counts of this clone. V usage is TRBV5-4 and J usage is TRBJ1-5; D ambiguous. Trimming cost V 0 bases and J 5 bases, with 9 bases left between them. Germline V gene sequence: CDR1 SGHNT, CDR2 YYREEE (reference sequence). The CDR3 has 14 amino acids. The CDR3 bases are TGTGCCAGCAGCTTGGGCGGGGTAGATCAGCCCCAGCATTTT. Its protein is CASSLGGVDQPQHF.

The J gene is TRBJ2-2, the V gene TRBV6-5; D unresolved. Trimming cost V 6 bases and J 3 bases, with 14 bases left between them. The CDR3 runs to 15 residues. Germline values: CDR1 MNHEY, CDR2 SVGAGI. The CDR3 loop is CASRQVRGYTGELFF. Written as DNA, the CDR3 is TGTGCCAGCAGGCAAGTACGAGGATACACCGGGGAGCTGTTTTTT.

CDR3 DNA sequence: TGCGCCAGCAGTTTCGACAGGCCGTCTAACTATGGCTACACCTTC. This sequence encodes CASSFDRPSNYGYTF. This chain joins TRBV5-1 and TRBJ1-2; possible D gene TRBD1, 6 bases. The CDR3 spans 15 residues. Germline lookup yields CDR1 SGHRS and CDR2 YFSETQ. The V end lost 5 bases, the J end lost 0 bases, and 14 bases lay between the germline ends.

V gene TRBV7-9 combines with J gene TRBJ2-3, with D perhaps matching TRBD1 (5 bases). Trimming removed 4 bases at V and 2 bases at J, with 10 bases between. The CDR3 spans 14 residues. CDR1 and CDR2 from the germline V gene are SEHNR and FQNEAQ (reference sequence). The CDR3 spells CASSSRQYTDTQYF. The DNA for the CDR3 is TGTGCCAGCAGCTCTCGACAGTACACAGATACGCAGTATTTT.

This chain's CDR3 is CAISESGGGNTGELFF. The CDR3 bases are TGTGCCATCAGTGAGTCTGGCGGGGGGAACACCGGGGAGCTGTTTTTT. The rearrangement links TRBV10-3 to TRBJ2-2, with 7 bases aligning to TRBD2. The CDR3 loop spans 16 amino acids. With V trimmed by 0 bases and J by 1 base, 2 bases remained unmatched. Germline-derived CDR1 and CDR2 are ENHRY and SYGVKD.

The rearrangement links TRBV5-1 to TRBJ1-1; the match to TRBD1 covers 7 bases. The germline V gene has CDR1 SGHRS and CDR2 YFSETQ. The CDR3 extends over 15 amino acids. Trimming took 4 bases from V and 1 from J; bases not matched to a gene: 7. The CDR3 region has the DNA TGCGCCAGCAGCCGAACGTACAGGGGGAACACTGAAGCTTTCTTT. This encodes CASSRTYRGNTEAFF. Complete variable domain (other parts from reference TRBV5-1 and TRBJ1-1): KAGVTQTPRYLIKTRGQQVTLSCSPISGHRSVSWYQQTPGQGLQFLFEYFSETQRNKGNFPGRFSGRQFSNSRSEMNVSTLELGDSALYLCASSRTYRGNTEAFFGQGTRLTVV.

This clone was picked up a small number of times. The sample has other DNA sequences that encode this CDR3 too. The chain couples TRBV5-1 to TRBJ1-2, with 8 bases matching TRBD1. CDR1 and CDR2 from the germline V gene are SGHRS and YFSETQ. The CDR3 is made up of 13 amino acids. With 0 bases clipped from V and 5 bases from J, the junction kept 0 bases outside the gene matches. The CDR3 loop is CASSLDRGYGYTF. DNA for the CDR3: TGCGCCAGCAGCTTGGACAGGGGGTATGGCTACACCTTC.

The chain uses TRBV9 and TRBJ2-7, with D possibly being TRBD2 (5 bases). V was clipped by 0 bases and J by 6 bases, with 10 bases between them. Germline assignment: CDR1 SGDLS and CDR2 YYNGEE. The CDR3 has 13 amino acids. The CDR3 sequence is CASSVDEGSEQYF. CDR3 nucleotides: TGTGCCAGCAGCGTAGACGAGGGCAGCGAGCAGTACTTC.

DNA of the CDR3: TGCACCAGCAGCCTCGATACTCGGACTAGCTCTAGCACAGATACGCAGTATTTT. As protein: CTSSLDTRTSSSTDTQYF. This chain connects TRBV1 to TRBJ2-3; the DNA was not used to check the table's D call, TRBD2. TRBV1 represents a pseudogene. CDR3 length equals 18 residues.

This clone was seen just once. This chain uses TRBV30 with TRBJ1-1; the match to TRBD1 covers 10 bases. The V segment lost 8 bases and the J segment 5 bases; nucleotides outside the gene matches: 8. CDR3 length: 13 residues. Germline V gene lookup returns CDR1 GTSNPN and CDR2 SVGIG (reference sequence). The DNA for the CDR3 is TGTGCCAGGCGGGACAGGGGTCGAACTGAAGCTTTCTTT. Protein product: CARRDRGRTEAFF.

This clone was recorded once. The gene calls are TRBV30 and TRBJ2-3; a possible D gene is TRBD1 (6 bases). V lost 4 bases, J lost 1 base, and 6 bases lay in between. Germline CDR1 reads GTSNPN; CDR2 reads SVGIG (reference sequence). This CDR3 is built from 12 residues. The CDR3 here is CAWKGGTDTQYF. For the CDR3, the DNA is TGTGCCTGGAAGGGGGGCACAGATACGCAGTATTTT.

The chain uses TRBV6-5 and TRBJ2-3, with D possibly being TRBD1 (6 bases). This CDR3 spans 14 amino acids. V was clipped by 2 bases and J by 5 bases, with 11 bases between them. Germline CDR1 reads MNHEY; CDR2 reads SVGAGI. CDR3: CASSYNRVRDTQYF. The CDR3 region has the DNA TGTGCCAGCAGTTACAACAGGGTGAGAGATACGCAGTATTTT.

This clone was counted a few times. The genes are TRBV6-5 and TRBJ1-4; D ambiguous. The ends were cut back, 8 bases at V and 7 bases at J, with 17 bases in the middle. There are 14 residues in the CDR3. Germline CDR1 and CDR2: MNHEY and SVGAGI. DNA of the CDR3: TGTGCCAGCTCTCCGGAAAATGCAGGTGAAAAACTGTTTTTT. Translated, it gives CASSPENAGEKLFF.

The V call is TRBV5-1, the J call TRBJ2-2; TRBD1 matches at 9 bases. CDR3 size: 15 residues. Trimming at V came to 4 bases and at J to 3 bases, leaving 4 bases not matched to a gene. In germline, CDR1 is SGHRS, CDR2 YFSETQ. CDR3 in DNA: TGCGCCAGCAGCCTCGGGACAGGGCACACCGGGGAGCTGTTTTTT. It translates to CASSLGTGHTGELFF.

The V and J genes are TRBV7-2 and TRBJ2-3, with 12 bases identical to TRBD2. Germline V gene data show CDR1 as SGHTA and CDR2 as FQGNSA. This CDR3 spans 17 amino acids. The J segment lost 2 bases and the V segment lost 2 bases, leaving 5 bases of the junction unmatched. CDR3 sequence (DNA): TGTGCCAGCAGCTTAAGAGGGACTAGCGGGCCCACAGATACGCAGTATTTT. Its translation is CASSLRGTSGPTDTQYF. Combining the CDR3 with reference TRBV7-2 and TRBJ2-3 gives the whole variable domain GAGVSQSPSNKVTEKGKDVELRCDPISGHTALYWYRQSLGQGLEFLIYFQGNSAPDKSGLPSDRFSAERTGGSVSTLTIQRTQQEDSAVYLCASSLRGTSGPTDTQYFGPGTRLTVL.

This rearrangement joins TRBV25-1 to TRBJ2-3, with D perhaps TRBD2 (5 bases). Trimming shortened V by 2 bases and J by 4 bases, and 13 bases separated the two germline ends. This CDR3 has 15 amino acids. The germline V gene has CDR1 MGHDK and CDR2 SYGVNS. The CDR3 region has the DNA TGTGCCAGCAGTGAACTAACATCGAGGGCAGATACGCAGTATTTT. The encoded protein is CASSELTSRADTQYF.

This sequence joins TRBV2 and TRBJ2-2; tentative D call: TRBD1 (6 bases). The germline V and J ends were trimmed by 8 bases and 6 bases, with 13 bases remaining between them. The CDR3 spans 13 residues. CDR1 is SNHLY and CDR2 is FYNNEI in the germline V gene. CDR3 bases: TGTGCCAGCCGAGGAGCAGGGGCCGGGGAGCTGTTTTTT. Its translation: CASRGAGAGELFF.

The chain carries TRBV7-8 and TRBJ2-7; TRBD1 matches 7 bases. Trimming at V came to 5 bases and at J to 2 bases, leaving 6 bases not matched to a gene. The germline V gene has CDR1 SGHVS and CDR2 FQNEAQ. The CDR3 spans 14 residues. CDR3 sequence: CASSPYRGAYEQYF. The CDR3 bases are TGTGCCAGCAGCCCATACAGGGGCGCCTACGAGCAGTACTTC.

CDR3 loop: CASSSTGQGRVYGYTF. As DNA, the CDR3 is TGTGCCAGCAGCTCGACGGGACAGGGTAGGGTGTATGGCTACACCTTC. The V and J genes are TRBV5-6 and TRBJ1-2; TRBD1 aligns across 9 bases. J gave up 5 bases and V 3 bases, and 11 bases lay outside the gene matches. Germline values: CDR1 SGHDT, CDR2 YYEEEE. The CDR3 extends over 16 amino acids.

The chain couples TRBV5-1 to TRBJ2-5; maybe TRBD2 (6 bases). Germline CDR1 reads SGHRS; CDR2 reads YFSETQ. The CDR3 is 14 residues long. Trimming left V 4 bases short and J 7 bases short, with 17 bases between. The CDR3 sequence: CASSPGRVGGTQYF. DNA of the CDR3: TGCGCCAGCAGCCCAGGACGGGTCGGGGGGACCCAGTACTTC.

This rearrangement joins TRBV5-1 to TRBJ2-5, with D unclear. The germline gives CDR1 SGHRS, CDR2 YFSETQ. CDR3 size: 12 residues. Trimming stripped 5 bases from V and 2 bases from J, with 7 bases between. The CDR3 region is CASRVSQETQYF. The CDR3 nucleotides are TGCGCCAGCAGAGTCAGTCAAGAGACCCAGTACTTC.

In nucleotides, the CDR3 is TGTGCCACCAGCAGAGCCGGGACAGGAGTTTACGAGCAGTACTTC. The encoded protein is CATSRAGTGVYEQYF. The chain uses TRBV15 and TRBJ2-7; TRBD1 aligns across 8 bases. V was clipped by 1 base and J by 4 bases; unmatched bases: 6. The CDR3 extends over 15 amino acids. The germline gives CDR1 LNHNV, CDR2 YYDKDF (reference sequence).

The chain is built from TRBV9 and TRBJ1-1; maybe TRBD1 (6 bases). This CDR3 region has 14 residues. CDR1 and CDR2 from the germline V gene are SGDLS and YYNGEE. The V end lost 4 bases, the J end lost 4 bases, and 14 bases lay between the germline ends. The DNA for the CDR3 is TGTGCCAGCAGCACCTCAGGGGTTTCCACTGAAGCTTTCTTT. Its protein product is CASSTSGVSTEAFF.

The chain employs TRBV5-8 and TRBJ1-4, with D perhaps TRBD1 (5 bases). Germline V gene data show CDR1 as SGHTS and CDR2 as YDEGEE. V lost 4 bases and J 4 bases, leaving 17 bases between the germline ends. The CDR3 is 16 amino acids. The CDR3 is CASSGLLGTVNEKLFF. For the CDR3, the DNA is TGTGCCAGCAGCGGACTCCTCGGGACTGTTAATGAAAAACTGTTTTTT. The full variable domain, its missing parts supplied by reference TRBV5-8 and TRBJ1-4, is EAGVTQSPTHLIKTRGQQATLRCSPISGHTSVYWYQQALGLGLQFLLWYDEGEERNRGNFPPRFSGRQFPNYSSELNVNALELEDSALYLCASSGLLGTVNEKLFFGSGTQLSVL.

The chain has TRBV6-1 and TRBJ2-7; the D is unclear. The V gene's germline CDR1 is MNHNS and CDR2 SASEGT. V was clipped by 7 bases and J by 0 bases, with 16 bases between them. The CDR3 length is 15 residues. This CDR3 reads CASTHRVFSSYEQYF. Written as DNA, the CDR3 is TGTGCCAGCACCCACCGGGTTTTCTCCTCCTACGAGCAGTACTTC.

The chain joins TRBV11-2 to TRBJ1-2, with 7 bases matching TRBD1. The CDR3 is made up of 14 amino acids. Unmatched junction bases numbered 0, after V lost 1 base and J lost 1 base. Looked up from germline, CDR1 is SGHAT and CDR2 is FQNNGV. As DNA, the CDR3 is TGTGCCAGCAGCTTAGGACAGGGTAACTATGGCTACACCTTC. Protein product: CASSLGQGNYGYTF. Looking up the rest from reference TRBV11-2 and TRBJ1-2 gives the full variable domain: EAGVAQSPRYKIIEKRQSVAFWCNPISGHATLYWYQQILGQGPKLLIQFQNNGVVDDSQLPKDRFSAERLKGVDSTLKIQPAKLEDSAVYLCASSLGQGNYGYTFGSGTRLTVV.